This T cell receptor beta chain was captured in a study of T cells in Graves' hyperthyroidism and ophthalmopathy. The CDR3 regions of TCR beta were amplified from RNA transcripts. First-round RT-PCR with HTBI primers amplified the TCR CDR3 region. TCRdb used MiXCR to reprocess the multiplex PCR reads, holding one entry per CDR3 protein. The sample lists about 690,000 distinct CDR3 sequences, around 16% occurring once. The study's findings and limits: Ophthalmopathy was told apart from stable hyperthyroidism by a 13 V-J model.

This clonotype was seen many times. Its specificity is unknown. J was trimmed by 5 bases and V by 6 bases; bases with no gene match: 7. Germline-derived CDR1 and CDR2 are SNHLY and FYNNEI. The CDR3 consists of 15 residues. Each patient was aged 18 to 65 and had newly diagnosed hyperthyroidism of under 2 months' duration. Investigators excluded patients with uncontrolled infection, other autoimmune disease, pregnancy or lactation. The receptor was derived from a man aged 50-60 years with Graves' hyperthyroidism. Material for sequencing was blood. The chain has TRBV2 and TRBJ2-1; 10 nucleotides agree with TRBD1. This CDR3 is CASRGRDRGHNEQFF. DNA of the CDR3: TGTGCCAGCAGAGGCCGGGACAGGGGCCACAATGAGCAGTTCTTC.